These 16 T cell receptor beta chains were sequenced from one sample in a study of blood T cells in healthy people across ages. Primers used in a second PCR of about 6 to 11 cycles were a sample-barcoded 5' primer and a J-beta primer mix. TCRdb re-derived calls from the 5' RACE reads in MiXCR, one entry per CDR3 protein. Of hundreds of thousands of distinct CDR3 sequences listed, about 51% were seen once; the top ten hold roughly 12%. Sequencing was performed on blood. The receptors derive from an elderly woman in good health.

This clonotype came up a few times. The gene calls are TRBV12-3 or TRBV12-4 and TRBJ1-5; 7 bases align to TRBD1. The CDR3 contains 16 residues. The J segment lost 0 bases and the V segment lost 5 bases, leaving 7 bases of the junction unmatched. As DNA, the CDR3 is TGTGCCAGCAGTCAGGCGGGACAGATTAGCAATCAGCCCCAGCATTTT. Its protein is CASSQAGQISNQPQHF.

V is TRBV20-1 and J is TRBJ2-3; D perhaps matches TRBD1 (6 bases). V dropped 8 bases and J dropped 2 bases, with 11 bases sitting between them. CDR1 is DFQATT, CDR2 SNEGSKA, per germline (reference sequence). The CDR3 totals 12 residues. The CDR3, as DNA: TGCAGTTTCAGGGGAAACACAGATACGCAGTATTTT. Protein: CSFRGNTDTQYF.

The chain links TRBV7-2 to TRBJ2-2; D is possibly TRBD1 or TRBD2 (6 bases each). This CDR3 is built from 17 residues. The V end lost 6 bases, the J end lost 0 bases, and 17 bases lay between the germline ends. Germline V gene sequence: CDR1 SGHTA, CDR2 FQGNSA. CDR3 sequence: CASRSSSGAPNTGELFF. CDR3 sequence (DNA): TGTGCCAGCAGGTCCTCGTCGGGGGCCCCGAACACCGGGGAGCTGTTTTTT.

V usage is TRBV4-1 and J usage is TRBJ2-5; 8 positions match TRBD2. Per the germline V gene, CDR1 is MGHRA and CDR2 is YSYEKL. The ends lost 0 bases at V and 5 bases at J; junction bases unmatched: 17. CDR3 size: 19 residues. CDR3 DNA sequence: TGCGCCAGCAGCCAAGATAGTTTCAGTCGGGAGGGGTTGACGGAGACCCAGTACTTC. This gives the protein CASSQDSFSREGLTETQYF.

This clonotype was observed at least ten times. DNA of the CDR3: TGCGCCAGCAGCCGGGACAATCTCAATTCACCCCTCCACTTT. It is translated as CASSRDNLNSPLHF. This chain uses TRBV5-1 with TRBJ1-6; weak D call: TRBD1 (6 bases). CDR1 and CDR2 from the germline V gene are SGHRS and YFSETQ. Trimming left V 4 bases short and J 7 bases short, with 12 bases between. The CDR3 loop spans 14 amino acids.

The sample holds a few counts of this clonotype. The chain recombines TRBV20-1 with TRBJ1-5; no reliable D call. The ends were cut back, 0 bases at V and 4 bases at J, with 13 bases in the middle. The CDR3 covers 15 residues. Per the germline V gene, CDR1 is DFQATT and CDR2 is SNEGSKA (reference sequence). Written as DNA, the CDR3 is TGCAGTGCTAGAGATGTGGGTCAACTGAATCAGCCCCAGCATTTT. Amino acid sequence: CSARDVGQLNQPQHF.

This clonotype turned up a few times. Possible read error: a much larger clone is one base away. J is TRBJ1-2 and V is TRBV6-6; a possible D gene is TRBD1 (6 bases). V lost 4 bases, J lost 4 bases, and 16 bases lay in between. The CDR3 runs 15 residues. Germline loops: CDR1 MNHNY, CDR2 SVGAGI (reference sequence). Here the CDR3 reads CASSCQGGGSYGYTF. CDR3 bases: TGTGCCAGCAGTTGCCAAGGGGGGGGTAGCTATGGCTACACCTTC.

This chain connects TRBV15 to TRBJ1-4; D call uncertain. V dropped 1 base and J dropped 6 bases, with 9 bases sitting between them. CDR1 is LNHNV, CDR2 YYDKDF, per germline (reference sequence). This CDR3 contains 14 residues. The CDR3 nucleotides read TGTGCCACCAGCAGAGTCGGGCGGGATGAAAAACTGTTTTTT. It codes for CATSRVGRDEKLFF.

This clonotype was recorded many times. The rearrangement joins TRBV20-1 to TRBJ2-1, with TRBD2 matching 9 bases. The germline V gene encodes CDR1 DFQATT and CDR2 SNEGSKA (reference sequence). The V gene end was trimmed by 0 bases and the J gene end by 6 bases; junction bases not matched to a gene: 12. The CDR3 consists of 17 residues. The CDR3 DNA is TGCAGTGCTAGAGATATGGGGCTAGCGGGAAGAAGCAATGAGCAGTTCTTC. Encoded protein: CSARDMGLAGRSNEQFF.

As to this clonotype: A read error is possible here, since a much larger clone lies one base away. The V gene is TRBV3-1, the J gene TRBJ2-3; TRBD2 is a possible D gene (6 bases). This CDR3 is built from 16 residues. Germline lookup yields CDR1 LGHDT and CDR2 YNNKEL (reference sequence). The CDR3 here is CASSGRGLPRGDMQYF. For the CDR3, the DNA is TGTGCCAGCAGCGGCCGGGGACTTCCCCGGGGAGATATGCAGTATTTT.

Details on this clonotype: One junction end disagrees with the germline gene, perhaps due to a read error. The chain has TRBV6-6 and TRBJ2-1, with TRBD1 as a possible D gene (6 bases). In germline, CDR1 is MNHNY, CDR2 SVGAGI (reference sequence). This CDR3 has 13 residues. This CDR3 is CAGSGGPQNEQFF. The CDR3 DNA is TGTGCCGGCAGTGGGGGCCCACAAAATGAGCAGTTCTTC.

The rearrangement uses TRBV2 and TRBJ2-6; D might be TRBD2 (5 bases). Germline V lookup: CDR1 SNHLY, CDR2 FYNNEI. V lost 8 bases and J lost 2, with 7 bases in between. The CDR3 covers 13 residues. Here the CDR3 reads CASASTGANVLTF. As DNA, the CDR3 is TGTGCCAGCGCTAGCACTGGGGCCAACGTCCTGACTTTC.

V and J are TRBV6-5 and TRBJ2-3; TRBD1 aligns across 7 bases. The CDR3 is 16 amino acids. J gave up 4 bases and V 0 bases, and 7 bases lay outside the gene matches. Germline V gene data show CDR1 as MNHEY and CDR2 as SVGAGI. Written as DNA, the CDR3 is TGTGCCAGCAGTTACTCGCCGAGGGGGCGCGCAGATACGCAGTATTTT. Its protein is CASSYSPRGRADTQYF.

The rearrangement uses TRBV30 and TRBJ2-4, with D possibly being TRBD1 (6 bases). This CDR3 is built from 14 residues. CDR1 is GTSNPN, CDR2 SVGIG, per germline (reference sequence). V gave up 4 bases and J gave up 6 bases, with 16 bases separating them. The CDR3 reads CAWTGTGITNIQYF. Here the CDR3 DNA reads TGTGCCTGGACTGGTACAGGGATAACAAACATTCAGTACTTC.

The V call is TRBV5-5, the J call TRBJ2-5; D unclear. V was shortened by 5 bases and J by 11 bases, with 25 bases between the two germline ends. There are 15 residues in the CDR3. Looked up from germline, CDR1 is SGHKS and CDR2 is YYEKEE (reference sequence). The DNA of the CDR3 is TGTGCCAGCAGGCTATGGGTAAGCTCCTACAATGAGCAGTACTTC. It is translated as CASRLWVSSYNEQYF.

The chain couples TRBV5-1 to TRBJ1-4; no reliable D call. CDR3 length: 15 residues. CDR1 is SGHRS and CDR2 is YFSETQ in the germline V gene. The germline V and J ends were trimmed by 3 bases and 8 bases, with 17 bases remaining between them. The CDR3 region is CASSSGGSPGEKLFF. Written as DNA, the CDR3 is TGCGCCAGCAGCTCCGGAGGCTCCCCGGGAGAAAAACTGTTTTTT. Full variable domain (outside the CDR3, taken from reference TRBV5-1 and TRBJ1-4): KAGVTQTPRYLIKTRGQQVTLSCSPISGHRSVSWYQQTPGQGLQFLFEYFSETQRNKGNFPGRFSGRQFSNSRSEMNVSTLELGDSALYLCASSSGGSPGEKLFFGSGTQLSVL.